This T cell receptor (beta chain) stems from a study of T cells after yellow fever vaccination. Each CDR3 protein gets one entry after TCRdb re-called the 5' RACE reads with MiXCR. The table lists fewer than 350,000 distinct CDR3 sequences, 7.5% to 9% of them singletons, with over 15% in the top ten. CDR3 length: 15 residues. Per the germline V gene, CDR1 is LGHNA and CDR2 is YSLEER. Trimming cost V 4 bases and J 3 bases, with 12 bases left between them. The chain joins TRBV4-3 to TRBJ2-2, with a possible D match to TRBD2 (7 bases). The input for sequencing was PBMCs, taken on the day of the first yellow fever vaccination. This sequence was found in a man in his late teens or twenties who received the YFV17D yellow fever vaccine. CDR3 loop: CASSRGGGDTGELFF. As DNA, the CDR3 is TGCGCCAGCAGCCGGGGAGGGGGTGACACCGGGGAGCTGTTTTTT.